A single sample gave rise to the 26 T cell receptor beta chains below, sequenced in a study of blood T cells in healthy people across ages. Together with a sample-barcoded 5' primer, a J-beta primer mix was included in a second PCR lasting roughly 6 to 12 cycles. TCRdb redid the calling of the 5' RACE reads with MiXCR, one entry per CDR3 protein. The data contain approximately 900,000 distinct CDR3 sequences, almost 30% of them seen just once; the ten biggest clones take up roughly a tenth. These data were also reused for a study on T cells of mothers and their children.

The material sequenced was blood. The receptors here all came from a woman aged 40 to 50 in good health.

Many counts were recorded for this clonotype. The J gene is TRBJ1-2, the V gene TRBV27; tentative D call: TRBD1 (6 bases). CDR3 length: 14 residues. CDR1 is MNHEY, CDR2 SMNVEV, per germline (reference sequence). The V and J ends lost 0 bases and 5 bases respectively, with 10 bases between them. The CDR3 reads CASSLSGRGYGYTF. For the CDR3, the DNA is TGTGCCAGCAGTTTATCGGGTAGGGGGTATGGCTACACCTTC.

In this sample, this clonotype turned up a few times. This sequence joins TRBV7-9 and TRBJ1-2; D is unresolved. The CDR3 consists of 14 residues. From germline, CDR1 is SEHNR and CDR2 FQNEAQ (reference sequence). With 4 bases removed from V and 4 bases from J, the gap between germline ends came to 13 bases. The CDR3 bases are TGTGCCAGCAGCTCCACCTCGGAACGCTATGGCTACACCTTC. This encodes CASSSTSERYGYTF.

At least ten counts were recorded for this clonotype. The DNA for the CDR3 is TGTGCCAGCAGCCGACAGGGGTCCAACACTGAAGCTTTCTTT. This translates into CASSRQGSNTEAFF. The chain couples TRBV7-9 to TRBJ1-1; 8 positions agree with TRBD1. The V and J ends lost 5 bases and 2 bases, in that order; junction bases with no gene match: 4. In germline, CDR1 is SEHNR, CDR2 FQNEAQ (reference sequence). The CDR3 is made up of 14 amino acids.

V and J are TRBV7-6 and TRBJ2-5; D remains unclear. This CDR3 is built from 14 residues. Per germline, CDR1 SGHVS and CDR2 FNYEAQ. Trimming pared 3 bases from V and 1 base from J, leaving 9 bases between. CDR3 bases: TGTGCCAGCAGCTTCGGACCGATCCAAGAGACCCAGTACTTC. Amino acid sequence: CASSFGPIQETQYF.

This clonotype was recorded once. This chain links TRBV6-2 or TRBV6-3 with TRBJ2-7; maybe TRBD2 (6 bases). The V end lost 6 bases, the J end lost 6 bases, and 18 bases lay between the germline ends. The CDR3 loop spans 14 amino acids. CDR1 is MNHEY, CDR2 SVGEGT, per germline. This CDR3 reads CASRYATRSGEQYF. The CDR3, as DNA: TGTGCCAGCAGGTACGCGACTAGATCAGGCGAGCAGTACTTC.

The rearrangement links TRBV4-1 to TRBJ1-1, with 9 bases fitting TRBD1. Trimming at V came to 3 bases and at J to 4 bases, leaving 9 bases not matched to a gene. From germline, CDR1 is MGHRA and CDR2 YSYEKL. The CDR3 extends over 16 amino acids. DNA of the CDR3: TGCGCCAGCAGCCACCTCCCCGAACAGGGGGCCACTGAAGCTTTCTTT. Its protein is CASSHLPEQGATEAFF.

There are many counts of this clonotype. The CDR3 coding sequence is TGTGCCAGCAGCTTCATCGCGGGGGGACCATACGAGCAGTACTTC. Residues: CASSFIAGGPYEQYF. The chain joins TRBV7-9 to TRBJ2-7, with 8 bases that match TRBD2. Germline-derived CDR1 and CDR2 are SEHNR and FQNEAQ (reference sequence). The CDR3 consists of 15 residues. V lost 3 bases and J lost 4; bases outside the gene matches: 8.

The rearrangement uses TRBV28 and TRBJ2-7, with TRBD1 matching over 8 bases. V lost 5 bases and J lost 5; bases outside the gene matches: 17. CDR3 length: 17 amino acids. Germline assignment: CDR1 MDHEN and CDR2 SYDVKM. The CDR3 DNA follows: TGTGCCAGCAGTAATATCCCCACCGGGGCAGGGGGCCACGAGCAGTACTTC. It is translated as CASSNIPTGAGGHEQYF.

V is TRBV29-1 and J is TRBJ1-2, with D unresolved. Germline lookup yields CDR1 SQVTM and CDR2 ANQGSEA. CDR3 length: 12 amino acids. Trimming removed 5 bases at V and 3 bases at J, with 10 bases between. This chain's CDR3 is CSVQVQDYGYTF. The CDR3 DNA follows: TGCAGCGTTCAAGTTCAAGACTATGGCTACACCTTC.

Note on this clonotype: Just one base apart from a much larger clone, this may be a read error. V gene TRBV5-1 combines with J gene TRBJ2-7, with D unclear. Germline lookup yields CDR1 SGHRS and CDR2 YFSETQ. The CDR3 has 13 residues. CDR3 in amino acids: CASSPIDTYGQYF. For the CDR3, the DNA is TGCGCCAGCAGCCCAATCGACACCTACGGGCAGTACTTC.

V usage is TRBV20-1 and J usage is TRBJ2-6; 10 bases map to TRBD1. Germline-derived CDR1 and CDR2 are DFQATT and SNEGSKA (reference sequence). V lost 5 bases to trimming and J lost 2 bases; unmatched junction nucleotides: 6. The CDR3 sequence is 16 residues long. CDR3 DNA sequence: TGCAGTGCTGGGACAGGGGCCGCAGCTGGGGCCAACGTCCTGACTTTC. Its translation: CSAGTGAAAGANVLTF.

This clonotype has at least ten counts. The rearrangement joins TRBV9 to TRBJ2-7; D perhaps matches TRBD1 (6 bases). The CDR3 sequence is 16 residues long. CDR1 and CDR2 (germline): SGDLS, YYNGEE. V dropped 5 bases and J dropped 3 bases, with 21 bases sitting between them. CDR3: CASSSTHPGQSYEQYF. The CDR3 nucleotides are TGTGCCAGCAGTTCAACCCATCCGGGACAAAGCTACGAGCAGTACTTC.

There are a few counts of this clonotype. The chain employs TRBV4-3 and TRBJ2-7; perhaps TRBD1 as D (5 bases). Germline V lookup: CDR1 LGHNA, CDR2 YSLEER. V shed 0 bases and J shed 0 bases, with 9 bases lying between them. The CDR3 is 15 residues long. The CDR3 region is CASSQETELSYEQYF. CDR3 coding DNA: TGCGCCAGCAGCCAAGAGACAGAACTCTCCTACGAGCAGTACTTC.

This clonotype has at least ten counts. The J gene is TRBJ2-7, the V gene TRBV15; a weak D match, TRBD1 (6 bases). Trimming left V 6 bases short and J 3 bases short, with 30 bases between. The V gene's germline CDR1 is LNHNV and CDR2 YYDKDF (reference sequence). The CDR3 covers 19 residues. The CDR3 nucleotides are TGTGCCACCAGGGGTTTCAGGGGCTCCGAGAGGGCGGTAAACTACGAGCAGTACTTC. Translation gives CATRGFRGSERAVNYEQYF.

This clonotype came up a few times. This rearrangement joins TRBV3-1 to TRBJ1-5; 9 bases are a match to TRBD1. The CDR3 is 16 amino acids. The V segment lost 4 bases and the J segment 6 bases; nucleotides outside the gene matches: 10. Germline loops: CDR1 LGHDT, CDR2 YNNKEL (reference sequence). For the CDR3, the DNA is TGTGCCAGCAGCCTAGGCTGGGACAGGGCTGTTCAGCCCCAGCATTTT. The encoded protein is CASSLGWDRAVQPQHF.

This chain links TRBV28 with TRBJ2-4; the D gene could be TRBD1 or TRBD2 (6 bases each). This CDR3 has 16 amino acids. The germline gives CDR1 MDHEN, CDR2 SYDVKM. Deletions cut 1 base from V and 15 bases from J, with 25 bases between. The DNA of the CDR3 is TGTGCCAGCAGTTTATCCGGGGGCGGGAATCAAAACACTCTGTACTTC. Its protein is CASSLSGGGNQNTLYF.

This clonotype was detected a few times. The CDR3 DNA reads TGTGCCAGCAGCCAAGGGACTAGCGTTACCTCCTACGAGCAGTACTTC. Protein: CASSQGTSVTSYEQYF. The chain carries TRBV3-1 and TRBJ2-7; 9 positions agree with TRBD2. There are 16 residues in the CDR3. Germline CDR1 is LGHDT and CDR2 is YNNKEL (reference sequence). V was pared by 1 base and J by 0 bases, with 4 bases of the junction left unmatched.

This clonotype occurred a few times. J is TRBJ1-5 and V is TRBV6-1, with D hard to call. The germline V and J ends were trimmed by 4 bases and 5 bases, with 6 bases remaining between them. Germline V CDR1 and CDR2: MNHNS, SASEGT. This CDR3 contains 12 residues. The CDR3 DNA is TGTGCCAGCAGTGTAAGTGATCAGCCCCAGCATTTT. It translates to CASSVSDQPQHF.

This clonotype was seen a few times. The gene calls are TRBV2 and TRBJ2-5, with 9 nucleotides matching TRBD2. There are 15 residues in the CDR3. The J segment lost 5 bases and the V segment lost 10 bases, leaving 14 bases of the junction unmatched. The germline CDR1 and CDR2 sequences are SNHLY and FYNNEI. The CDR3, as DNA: TGTGCCACGACACTTGGGCGGGGGGGCCTGGAGACCCAGTACTTC. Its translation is CATTLGRGGLETQYF.

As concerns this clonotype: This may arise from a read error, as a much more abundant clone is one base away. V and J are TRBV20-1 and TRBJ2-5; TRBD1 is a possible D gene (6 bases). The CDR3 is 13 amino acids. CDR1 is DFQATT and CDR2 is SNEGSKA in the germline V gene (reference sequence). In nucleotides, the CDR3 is TGCAGTGCGCACAGGACAGTTCAAGGGACCCAGTACTTC. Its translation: CSAHRTVQGTQYF.

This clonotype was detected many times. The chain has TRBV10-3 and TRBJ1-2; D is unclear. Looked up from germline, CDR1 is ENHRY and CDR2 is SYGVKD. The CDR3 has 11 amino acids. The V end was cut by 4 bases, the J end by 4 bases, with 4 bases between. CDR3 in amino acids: CAISGSYGYTF. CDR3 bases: TGTGCCATCAGTGGATCCTATGGCTACACCTTC.

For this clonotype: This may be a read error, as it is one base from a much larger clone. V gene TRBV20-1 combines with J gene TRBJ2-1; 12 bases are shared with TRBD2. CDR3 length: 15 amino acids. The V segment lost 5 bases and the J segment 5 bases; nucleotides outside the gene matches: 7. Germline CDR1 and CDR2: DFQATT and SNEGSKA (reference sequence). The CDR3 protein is CSAELTSGRHNEQFF. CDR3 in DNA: TGCAGTGCTGAACTCACTAGCGGGAGGCACAATGAGCAGTTCTTC.

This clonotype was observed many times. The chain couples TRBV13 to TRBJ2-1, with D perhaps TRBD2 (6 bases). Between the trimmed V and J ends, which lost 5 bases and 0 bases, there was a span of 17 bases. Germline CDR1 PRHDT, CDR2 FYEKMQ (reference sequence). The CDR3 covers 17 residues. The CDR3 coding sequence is TGTGCCAGCAGCCCTGCGGGGTACGGGAACTCCTACAATGAGCAGTTCTTC. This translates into CASSPAGYGNSYNEQFF.

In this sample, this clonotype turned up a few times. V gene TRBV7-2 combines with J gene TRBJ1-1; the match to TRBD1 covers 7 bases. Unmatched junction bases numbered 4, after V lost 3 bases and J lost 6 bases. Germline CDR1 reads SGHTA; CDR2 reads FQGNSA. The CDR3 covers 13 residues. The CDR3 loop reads CASSFDRVAEAFF. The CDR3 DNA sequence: TGTGCCAGCAGCTTCGACAGGGTTGCTGAAGCTTTCTTT.

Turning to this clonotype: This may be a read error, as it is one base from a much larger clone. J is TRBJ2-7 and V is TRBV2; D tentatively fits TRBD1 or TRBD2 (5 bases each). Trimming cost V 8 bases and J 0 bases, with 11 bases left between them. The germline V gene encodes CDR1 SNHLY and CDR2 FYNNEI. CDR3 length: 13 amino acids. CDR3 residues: CASLIGTSYEQYF. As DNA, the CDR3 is TGTGCCAGCCTTATCGGGACCTCCTACGAGCAGTACTTC. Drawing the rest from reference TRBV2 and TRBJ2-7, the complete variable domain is EPEVTQTPSHQVTQMGQEVILRCVPISNHLYFYWYRQILGQKVEFLVSFYNNEISEKSEIFDDQFSVERPDGSNFTLKIRSTKLEDSAMYFCASLIGTSYEQYFGPGTRLTVT.

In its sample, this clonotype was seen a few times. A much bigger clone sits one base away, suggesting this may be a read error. The CDR3 is CATSRDQQTQYF. CDR3 bases: TGTGCCACCAGCAGAGATCAACAGACCCAGTACTTC. The rearrangement uses TRBV15 and TRBJ2-5; D remains ambiguous. Germline V gene data show CDR1 as LNHNV and CDR2 as YYDKDF (reference sequence). CDR3 length: 12 amino acids. Trimming took off 0 bases at V and 6 bases at J, with 5 bases between the two ends.